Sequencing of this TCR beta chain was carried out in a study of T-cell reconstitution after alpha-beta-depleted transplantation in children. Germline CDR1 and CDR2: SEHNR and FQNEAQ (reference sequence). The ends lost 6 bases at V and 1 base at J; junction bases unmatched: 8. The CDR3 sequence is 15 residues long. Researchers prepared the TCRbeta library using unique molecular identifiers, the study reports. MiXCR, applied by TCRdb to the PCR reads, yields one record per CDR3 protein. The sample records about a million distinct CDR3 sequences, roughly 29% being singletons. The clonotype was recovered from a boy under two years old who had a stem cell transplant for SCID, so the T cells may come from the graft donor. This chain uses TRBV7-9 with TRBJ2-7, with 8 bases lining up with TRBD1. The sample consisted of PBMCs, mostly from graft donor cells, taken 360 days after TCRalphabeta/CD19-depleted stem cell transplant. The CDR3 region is CASSPGQGQSYEQYF. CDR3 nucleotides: TGTGCCAGCAGTCCCGGACAGGGCCAGTCCTACGAGCAGTACTTC.